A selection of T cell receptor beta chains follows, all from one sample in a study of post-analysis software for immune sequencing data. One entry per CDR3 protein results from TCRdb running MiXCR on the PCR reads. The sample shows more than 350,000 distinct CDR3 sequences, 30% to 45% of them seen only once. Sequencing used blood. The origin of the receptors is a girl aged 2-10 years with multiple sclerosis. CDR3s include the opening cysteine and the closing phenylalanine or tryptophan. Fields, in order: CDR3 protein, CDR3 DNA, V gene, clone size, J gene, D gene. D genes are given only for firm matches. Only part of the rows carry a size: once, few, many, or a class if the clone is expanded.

cdr3_aa: CASRSGGDYEQYF
cdr3_nt: TGTGCCAGCAGGTCAGGGGGCGACTACGAGCAGTACTTC
v_call: TRBV28
clone_size: -
j_call: TRBJ2-7
d_call: TRBD1

cdr3_aa: CASSLRIASTDTQYF
cdr3_nt: TGTGCCAGCAGCTTACGAATAGCTAGCACAGATACGCAGTATTTT
v_call: TRBV7-6
clone_size: -
j_call: TRBJ2-3
d_call: -

cdr3_aa: CASSMAGSGTDTQYF
cdr3_nt: TGTGCCAGCAGTATGGCGGGGTCAGGCACAGATACGCAGTATTTT
v_call: TRBV27
clone_size: few
j_call: TRBJ2-3
d_call: -

cdr3_aa: CATSMERAGGLYEQYF
cdr3_nt: TGTGCCACCAGCATGGAAAGGGCGGGGGGCCTCTACGAGCAGTACTTC
v_call: TRBV15
clone_size: -
j_call: TRBJ2-7
d_call: TRBD2

cdr3_aa: CSIGGPVTTETQYF
cdr3_nt: TGCAGCATTGGCGGTCCAGTCACAACAGAGACCCAGTACTTC
v_call: TRBV29-1
clone_size: -
j_call: TRBJ2-5
d_call: -

cdr3_aa: CATKVLSQETQYF
cdr3_nt: TGTGCCACCAAGGTCCTATCCCAAGAGACCCAGTACTTC
v_call: TRBV15
clone_size: -
j_call: TRBJ2-5
d_call: -

cdr3_aa: CSVETVRDTEAFF
cdr3_nt: TGCAGCGTTGAAACGGTAAGGGACACTGAAGCTTTCTTT
v_call: TRBV29-1
clone_size: -
j_call: TRBJ1-1
d_call: -

cdr3_aa: CASSLALAGGFYEQYF
cdr3_nt: TGCGCCAGCAGCTTGGCACTAGCGGGGGGGTTCTACGAGCAGTACTTC
v_call: TRBV5-1
clone_size: -
j_call: TRBJ2-7
d_call: TRBD2

cdr3_aa: CASSSSGGVNEKLFF
cdr3_nt: TGCGCCAGCAGCTCCTCCGGGGGTGTTAATGAAAAACTGTTTTTT
v_call: TRBV5-1
clone_size: -
j_call: TRBJ1-4
d_call: -

cdr3_aa: CASSLTPDRGSSQPQHF
cdr3_nt: TGTGCCAGCAGCTTAACCCCGGACAGGGGAAGTAGTCAGCCCCAGCATTTT
v_call: TRBV7-8
clone_size: -
j_call: TRBJ1-5
d_call: TRBD1

cdr3_aa: CATSEQPYNEQFF
cdr3_nt: TGTGCCACCAGTGAGCAACCCTACAATGAGCAGTTCTTC
v_call: TRBV24-1
clone_size: few
j_call: TRBJ2-1
d_call: -

cdr3_aa: CSAVRGGFENEQFF
cdr3_nt: TGCAGTGCTGTGCGGGGGGGCTTTGAGAATGAGCAGTTCTTC
v_call: TRBV20-1
clone_size: -
j_call: TRBJ2-1
d_call: TRBD2